These T cell receptor beta chains were read from a single sample in a study of shared clonotypes between healthy human individuals. Only in-frame clones appear in the TCRdb table, and some are missing; sequencing was by immunoSEQ multiplex PCR. The table lists about 2.4 million clones, 80% to 95% of them singletons, with roughly 0.39% in the top ten. Material: naive CD4+ T cells from PBMCs. The receptors here all came from a man aged 18 to 35 in good health. Some clones in this sample may be carry-over from other donors' samples. Each CDR3 is given with its conserved first and last residue. A D gene is named only where the DNA matches it firmly. Some rows have no size entry. The others give once, few or many, or a class for an expanded clone.

D	size	V	J	CDR3	DNA
NA	once	TRBV6-5	TRBJ2-7	CASSYSMGRGVYEQYF	TGTGCCAGCAGTTACTCGATGGGCAGGGGAGTTTACGAGCAGTACTTC
TRBD2	NA	TRBV6-1	TRBJ2-2	CASSGLAGTANTGELFF	TGTGCCAGCAGTGGTCTAGCGGGAACCGCGAACACCGGGGAGCTGTTTTTT
NA	NA	TRBV29-1	TRBJ2-7	CSLEECRYEQYF	TGCAGCCTTGAGGAATGCCGCTACGAGCAGTACTTC
NA	NA	TRBV19	TRBJ1-5	CASSMRSGTSNQPQHF	TGTGCCAGTAGTATGAGGTCTGGGACTAGCAATCAGCCCCAGCATTTT
TRBD2	few	TRBV7-9	TRBJ2-1	CASSDRLAGGRSSYNEQFF	TGTGCCAGCTCCGACCGACTAGCGGGAGGCCGCAGCTCCTACAATGAGCAGTTCTTC
TRBD1	NA	TRBV6-8	TRBJ1-1	CASSSATRDRGNTEAFF	TGTGCCAGCAGTTCCGCTACTCGGGACAGGGGAAACACTGAAGCTTTCTTT
NA	NA	TRBV30	TRBJ2-3	CAWSANGVNTQYF	TGTGCCTGGAGTGCGAACGGGGTGAATACGCAGTATTTT
NA	once	TRBV19	TRBJ2-2	CATLRRAGGELFF	TGTGCTACGCTACGGAGGGCCGGCGGGGAGCTGTTTTTT
NA	NA	TRBV7-2	TRBJ2-3	CASSLEAGSTDTQYF	TGTGCCAGCAGCTTAGAGGCAGGGTCCACAGATACGCAGTATTTT
TRBD2	NA	TRBV2	TRBJ2-3	CASMSGRLAGADTQYF	TGTGCCAGCATGTCCGGGAGACTAGCGGGAGCAGATACGCAGTATTTT
NA	NA	TRBV9	TRBJ2-5	CASSVESAGWETQYF	TGTGCCAGCAGCGTAGAGTCAGCAGGGTGGGAGACCCAGTACTTC
TRBD2	NA	TRBV19	TRBJ2-7	CASSTPGLAGTEQYF	TGTGCCAGTAGTACCCCGGGACTAGCGGGAACCGAGCAGTACTTC
TRBD1	NA	TRBV28	TRBJ1-2	CASRFRDRENYGYTF	TGTGCCAGCAGATTCCGGGACAGGGAAAACTATGGCTACACCTTC
NA	few	TRBV30	TRBJ1-1	CAWSVHMVDTEAFF	TGTGCCTGGAGTGTACACATGGTGGACACTGAAGCTTTCTTT
NA	NA	TRBV6-5	TRBJ2-7	CASGSYEQYF	TGTGCCAGTGGGAGCTACGAGCAGTACTTC
NA	NA	TRBV15	TRBJ2-7	CATSREVSPTSYEQYF	TGTGCCACCAGCAGAGAAGTATCTCCGACTAGCTACGAGCAGTACTTC
NA	NA	TRBV18	TRBJ2-4	CASSPLSGGLAKNIQYF	TGTGCCAGCTCACCACTTTCGGGGGGCCTAGCCAAAAACATTCAGTACTTC
NA	NA	TRBV9	TRBJ2-5	CASSVVGREETQYF	TGTGCCAGCAGCGTAGTGGGACGGGAAGAGACCCAGTACTTC
TRBD2	once	TRBV5-4	TRBJ2-1	CASSLSVKVLAGNPNEQFF	TGTGCCAGCAGCTTGTCAGTGAAGGTCCTAGCGGGAAATCCCAATGAGCAGTTCTTC
TRBD2	NA	TRBV6-4	TRBJ2-1	CASSPTSEYNEQFF	TGTGCCAGCTCCCCGACTAGCGAGTACAATGAGCAGTTCTTC
NA	NA	TRBV20-1	TRBJ2-7	CSARDQYEQYF	TGCAGTGCTAGAGATCAGTACGAGCAGTACTTC
TRBD2	NA	TRBV2	TRBJ2-1	CASRQLLGLAGINEQFF	TGTGCCAGCAGGCAGCTCCTCGGACTAGCGGGAATCAATGAGCAGTTCTTC
NA	NA	TRBV11-3	TRBJ2-1	CASSFGGVSNNEQFF	TGTGCCAGCAGCTTTGGGGGTGTGTCCAACAATGAGCAGTTCTTC
NA	NA	TRBV7-9	TRBJ2-5	CASSLDNQETQYF	TGTGCCAGCAGCTTAGACAACCAAGAGACCCAGTACTTC
NA	NA	TRBV7-9	TRBJ1-6	CASSLDWGGSPLHF	TGTGCCAGCAGCTTAGATTGGGGGGGCTCACCCCTCCACTTT
NA	NA	TRBV7-9	TRBJ1-5	CASSAIGGNQPQHF	TGTGCCAGCAGCGCAATAGGGGGAAATCAGCCCCAGCATTTT
TRBD1	NA	TRBV15	TRBJ1-5	CATEDRMHSNQPQHF	TGTGCCACAGAGGACAGGATGCATAGCAATCAGCCCCAGCATTTT
NA	NA	TRBV7-9	TRBJ2-7	CASSGFRDRPYEQYF	TGTGCCAGCAGCGGCTTCCGGGATCGCCCGTACGAGCAGTACTTC
NA	NA	TRBV9	TRBJ2-5	CASSLERGRETQYF	TGTGCCAGCAGCCTAGAAAGGGGGAGAGAGACCCAGTACTTC
NA	NA	TRBV9	TRBJ1-5	CASSASVGEGKPQHF	TGTGCCAGCAGCGCCTCTGTGGGGGAAGGGAAGCCCCAGCATTTT
NA	once	TRBV7-3	TRBJ2-5	CASSPDSGETQYF	TGTGCCAGCAGCCCCGACAGTGGAGAGACCCAGTACTTC
NA	NA	TRBV7-9	TRBJ2-7	CASSLVGGYEQYF	TGTGCCAGCAGTCTAGTAGGGGGCTACGAGCAGTACTTC
NA	NA	TRBV9	TRBJ2-7	CASSVGLDPPYEQYF	TGTGCCAGCAGCGTGGGTCTCGACCCTCCATACGAGCAGTACTTC
TRBD1	NA	TRBV10-3	TRBJ2-7	CAIRSGGSSYEQYF	TGTGCCATCAGGTCAGGGGGCTCCTCCTACGAGCAGTACTTC
NA	NA	TRBV4-2	TRBJ2-7	CASSQLTGGGEQYF	TGTGCCAGCAGCCAGCTTACTGGGGGTGGAGAGCAGTACTTC
TRBD1	NA	TRBV6-6	TRBJ1-2	CASSSGTGITGYTF	TGTGCCAGCAGTTCAGGGACAGGGATAACTGGCTACACCTTC
NA	NA	TRBV28	TRBJ1-2	CASSFSPGTYGYTF	TGTGCCAGCAGTTTTTCTCCAGGGACCTATGGCTACACCTTC
NA	NA	TRBV10-3	TRBJ1-6	CAISESRGGSPLHF	TGTGCCATCAGTGAGTCCCGGGGGGGTTCACCCCTCCACTTT
NA	NA	TRBV18	TRBJ1-1	CASSPLREAEAFF	TGTGCCAGCTCACCACTTAGGGAGGCTGAAGCTTTCTTT
NA	NA	TRBV27	TRBJ1-4	CASSPQGGRGEKLFF	TGTGCCAGCAGCCCCCAAGGGGGGAGAGGTGAAAAACTGTTTTTT